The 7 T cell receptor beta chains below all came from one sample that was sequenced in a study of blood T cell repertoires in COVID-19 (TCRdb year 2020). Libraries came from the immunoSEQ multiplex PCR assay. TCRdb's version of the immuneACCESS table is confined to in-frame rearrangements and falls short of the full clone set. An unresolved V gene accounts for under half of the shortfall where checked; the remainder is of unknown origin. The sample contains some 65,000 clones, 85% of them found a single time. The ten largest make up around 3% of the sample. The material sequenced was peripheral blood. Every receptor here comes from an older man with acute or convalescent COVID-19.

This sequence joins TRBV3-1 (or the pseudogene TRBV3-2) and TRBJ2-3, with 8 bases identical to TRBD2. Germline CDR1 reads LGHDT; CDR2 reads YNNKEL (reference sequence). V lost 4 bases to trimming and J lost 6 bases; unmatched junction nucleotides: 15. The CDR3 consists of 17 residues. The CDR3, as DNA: TGTGCCAGCAGCCCCTTGACGGGGGGACTAGATAGCGATACGCAGTATTTT. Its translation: CASSPLTGGLDSDTQYF.

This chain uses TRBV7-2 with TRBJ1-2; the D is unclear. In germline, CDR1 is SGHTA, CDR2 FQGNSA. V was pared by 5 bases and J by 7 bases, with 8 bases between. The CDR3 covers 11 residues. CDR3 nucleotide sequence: TGTGCCAGCAGCCCCCGTTTTGGCTACACCTTC. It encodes CASSPRFGYTF. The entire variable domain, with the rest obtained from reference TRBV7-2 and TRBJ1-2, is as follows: GAGVSQSPSNKVTEKGKDVELRCDPISGHTALYWYRQSLGQGLEFLIYFQGNSAPDKSGLPSDRFSAERTGGSVSTLTIQRTQQEDSAVYLCASSPRFGYTFGSGTRLTVV.

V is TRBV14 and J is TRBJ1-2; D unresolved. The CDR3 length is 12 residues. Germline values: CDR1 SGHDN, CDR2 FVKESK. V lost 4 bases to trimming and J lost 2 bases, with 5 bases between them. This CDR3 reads CASSRRNYGYTF. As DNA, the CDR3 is TGTGCCAGCAGCCGGCGGAACTATGGCTACACCTTC.

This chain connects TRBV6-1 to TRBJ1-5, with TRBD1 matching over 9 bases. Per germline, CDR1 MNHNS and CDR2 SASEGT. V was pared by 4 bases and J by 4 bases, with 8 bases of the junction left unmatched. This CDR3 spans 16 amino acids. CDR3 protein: CASSASDRGFNQPQHF. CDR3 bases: TGTGCCAGCAGTGCCTCGGACAGGGGATTTAATCAGCCCCAGCATTTT.

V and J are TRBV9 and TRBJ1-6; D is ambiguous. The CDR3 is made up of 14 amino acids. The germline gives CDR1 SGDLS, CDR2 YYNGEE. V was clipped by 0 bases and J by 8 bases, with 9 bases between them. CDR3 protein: CASSVVDSYSPLHF. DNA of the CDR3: TGTGCCAGCAGCGTAGTCGACTCCTATTCACCCCTCCACTTT. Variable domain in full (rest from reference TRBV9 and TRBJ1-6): DSGVTQTPKHLITATGQRVTLRCSPRSGDLSVYWYQQSLDQGLQFLIQYYNGEERAKGNILERFSAQQFPDLHSELNLSSLELGDSALYFCASSVVDSYSPLHFGNGTRLTVT.

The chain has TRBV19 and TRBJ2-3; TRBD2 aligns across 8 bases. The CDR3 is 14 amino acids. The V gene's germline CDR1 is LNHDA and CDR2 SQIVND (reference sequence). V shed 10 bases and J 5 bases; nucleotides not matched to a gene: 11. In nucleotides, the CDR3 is TGTGCCACGAAACCGGGACTAGACATAGATACGCAGTATTTT. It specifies CATKPGLDIDTQYF.

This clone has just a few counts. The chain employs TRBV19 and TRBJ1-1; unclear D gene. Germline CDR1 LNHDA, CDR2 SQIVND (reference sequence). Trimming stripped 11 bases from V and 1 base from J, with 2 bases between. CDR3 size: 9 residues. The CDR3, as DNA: TGTGCCCGGAACACTGAAGCTTTCTTT. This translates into CARNTEAFF.